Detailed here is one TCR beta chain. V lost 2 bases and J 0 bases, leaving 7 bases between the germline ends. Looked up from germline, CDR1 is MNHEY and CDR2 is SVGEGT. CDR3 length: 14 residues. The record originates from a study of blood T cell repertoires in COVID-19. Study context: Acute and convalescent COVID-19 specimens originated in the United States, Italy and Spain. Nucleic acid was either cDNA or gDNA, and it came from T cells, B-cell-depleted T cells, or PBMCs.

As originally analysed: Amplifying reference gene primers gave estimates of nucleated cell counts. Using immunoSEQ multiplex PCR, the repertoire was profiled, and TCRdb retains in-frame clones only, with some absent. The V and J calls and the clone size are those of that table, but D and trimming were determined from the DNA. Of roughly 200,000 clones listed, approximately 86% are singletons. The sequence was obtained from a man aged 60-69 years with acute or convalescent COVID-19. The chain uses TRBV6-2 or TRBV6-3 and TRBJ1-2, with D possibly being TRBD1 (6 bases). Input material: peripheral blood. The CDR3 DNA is TGTGCCAGCAGTTACAACAGGGCTAACTATGGCTACACCTTC. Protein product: CASSYNRANYGYTF.